The 2 T cell receptor beta chains below come from one sample, sequenced in a study of blood T cell repertoires in COVID-19. Libraries were prepared by immunoSEQ multiplex PCR; TCRdb keeps only in-frame clonotypes and omits some of them. Found here are about 120,000 clones, 85% to 90% of them singletons; the top ten hold roughly 2.2%. The sequencing input was peripheral blood. All receptors come from a woman aged 45-65 years with acute or convalescent COVID-19.

The CDR3 DNA is TGCGCCAGCAGCCCCACGTTAGGACAGGGCGGCGAGCAGTACTTC. This translates into CASSPTLGQGGEQYF. V is TRBV4-3 and J is TRBJ2-7; TRBD1 aligns across 8 bases. After removal of 4 bases from V and 6 bases from J, the junction contained 11 bases not matched to a gene. This CDR3 spans 15 amino acids. The germline V gene has CDR1 LGHNA and CDR2 YSLEER.

The chain carries TRBV2 and TRBJ2-3, with 9 bases aligning to TRBD2. Germline V gene sequence: CDR1 SNHLY, CDR2 FYNNEI. The J segment lost 3 bases and the V segment lost 6 bases, leaving 4 bases of the junction unmatched. The CDR3 sequence is 14 residues long. CDR3 nucleotide sequence: TGTGCCAGCAGCAGGACTAGCGAGACAGATACGCAGTATTTT. This encodes CASSRTSETDTQYF.